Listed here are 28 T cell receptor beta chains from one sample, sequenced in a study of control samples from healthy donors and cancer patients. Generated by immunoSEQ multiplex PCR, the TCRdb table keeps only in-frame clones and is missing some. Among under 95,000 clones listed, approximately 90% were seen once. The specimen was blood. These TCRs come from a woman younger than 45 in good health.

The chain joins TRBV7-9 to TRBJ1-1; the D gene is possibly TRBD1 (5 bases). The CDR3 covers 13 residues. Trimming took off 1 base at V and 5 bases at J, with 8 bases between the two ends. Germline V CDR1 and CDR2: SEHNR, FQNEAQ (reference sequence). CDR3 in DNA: TGTGCCAGCAGCTTAGGAGGGGAAACTGAAGCTTTCTTT. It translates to CASSLGGETEAFF.

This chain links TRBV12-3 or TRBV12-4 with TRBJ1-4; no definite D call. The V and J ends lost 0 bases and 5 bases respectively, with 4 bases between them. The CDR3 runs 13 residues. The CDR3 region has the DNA TGTGCCAGCAGTTTAGCAGGGAATGAAAAACTGTTTTTT. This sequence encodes CASSLAGNEKLFF.

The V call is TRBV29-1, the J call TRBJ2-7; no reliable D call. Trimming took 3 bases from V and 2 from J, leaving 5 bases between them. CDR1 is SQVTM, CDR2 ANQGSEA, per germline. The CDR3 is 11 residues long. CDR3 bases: TGCAGCGTTGACAGCACCTACGAGCAGTACTTC. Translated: CSVDSTYEQYF.

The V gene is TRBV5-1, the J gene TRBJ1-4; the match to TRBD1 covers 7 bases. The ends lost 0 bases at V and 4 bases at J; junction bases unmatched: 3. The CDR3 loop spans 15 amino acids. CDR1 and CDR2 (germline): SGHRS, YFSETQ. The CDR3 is CASSLEDRSNEKLFF. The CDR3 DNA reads TGCGCCAGCAGCTTGGAGGACAGGAGTAATGAAAAACTGTTTTTT.

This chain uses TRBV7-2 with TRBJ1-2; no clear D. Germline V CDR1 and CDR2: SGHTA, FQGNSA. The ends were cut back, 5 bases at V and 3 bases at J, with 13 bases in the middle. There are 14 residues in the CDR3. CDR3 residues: CASSAGFGDYGYTF. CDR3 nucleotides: TGTGCCAGCAGCGCGGGATTCGGGGACTATGGCTACACCTTC.

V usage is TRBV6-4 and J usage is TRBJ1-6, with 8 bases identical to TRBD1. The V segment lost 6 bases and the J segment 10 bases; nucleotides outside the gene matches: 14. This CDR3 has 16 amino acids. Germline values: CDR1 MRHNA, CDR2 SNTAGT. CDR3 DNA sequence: TGTGCCAGCAGGAAACAGGGGGACCGGAACGGGTCACCCCTCCACTTT. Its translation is CASRKQGDRNGSPLHF.

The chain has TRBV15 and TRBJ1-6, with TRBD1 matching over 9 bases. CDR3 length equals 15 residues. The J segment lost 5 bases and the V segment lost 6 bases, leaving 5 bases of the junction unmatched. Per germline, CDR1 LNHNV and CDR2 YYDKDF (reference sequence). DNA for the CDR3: TGTGCCACCAGACACAGGGGGCTGGATAATTCACCCCTCCACTTT. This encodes CATRHRGLDNSPLHF. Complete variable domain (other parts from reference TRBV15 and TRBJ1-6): DAMVIQNPRYQVTQFGKPVTLSCSQTLNHNVMYWYQQKSSQAPKLLFHYYDKDFNNEADTPDNFQSRRPNTSFCFLDIRSPGLGDTAMYLCATRHRGLDNSPLHFGNGTRLTVT.

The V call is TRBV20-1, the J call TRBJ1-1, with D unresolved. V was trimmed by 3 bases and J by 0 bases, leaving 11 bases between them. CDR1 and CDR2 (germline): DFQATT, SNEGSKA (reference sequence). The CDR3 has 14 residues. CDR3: CSASRGHLNTEAFF. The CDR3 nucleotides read TGCAGTGCTAGTCGAGGGCACTTGAACACTGAAGCTTTCTTT.

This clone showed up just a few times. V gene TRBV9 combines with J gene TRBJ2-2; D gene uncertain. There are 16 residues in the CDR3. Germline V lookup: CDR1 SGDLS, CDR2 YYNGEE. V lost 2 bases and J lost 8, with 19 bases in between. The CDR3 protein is CASSVRSGEPGGELFF. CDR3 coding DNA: TGTGCCAGCAGCGTTCGGTCCGGTGAGCCCGGGGGGGAGCTGTTTTTT.

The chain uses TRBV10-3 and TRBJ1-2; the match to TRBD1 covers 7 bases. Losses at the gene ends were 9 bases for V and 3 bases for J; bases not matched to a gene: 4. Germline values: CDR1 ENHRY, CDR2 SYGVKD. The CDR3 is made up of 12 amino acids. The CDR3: CAIPGQYYGYTF. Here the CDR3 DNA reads TGTGCCATTCCGGGACAGTACTATGGCTACACCTTC.

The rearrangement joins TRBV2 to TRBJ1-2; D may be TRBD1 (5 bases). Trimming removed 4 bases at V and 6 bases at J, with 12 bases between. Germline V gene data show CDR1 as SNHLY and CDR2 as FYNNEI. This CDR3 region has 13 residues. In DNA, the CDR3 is TGTGCCAGCAGTGTAATGGGGGTTAATGGCTACACCTTC. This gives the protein CASSVMGVNGYTF. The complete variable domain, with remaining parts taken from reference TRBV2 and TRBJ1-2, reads EPEVTQTPSHQVTQMGQEVILRCVPISNHLYFYWYRQILGQKVEFLVSFYNNEISEKSEIFDDQFSVERPDGSNFTLKIRSTKLEDSAMYFCASSVMGVNGYTFGSGTRLTVV.

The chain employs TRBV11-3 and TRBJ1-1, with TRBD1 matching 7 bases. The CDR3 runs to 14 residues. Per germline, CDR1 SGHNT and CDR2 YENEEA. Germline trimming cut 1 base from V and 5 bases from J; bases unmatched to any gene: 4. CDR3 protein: CASSLGPGQTEAFF. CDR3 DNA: TGTGCCAGCAGCTTAGGTCCGGGACAGACTGAAGCTTTCTTT.

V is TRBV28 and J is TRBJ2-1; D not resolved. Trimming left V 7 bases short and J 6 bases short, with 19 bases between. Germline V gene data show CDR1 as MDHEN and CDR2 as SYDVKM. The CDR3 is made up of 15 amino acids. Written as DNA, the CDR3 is TGTGCCAGCACCCCCTCTTCGTTTGGTTCCAATGAGCAGTTCTTC. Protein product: CASTPSSFGSNEQFF.

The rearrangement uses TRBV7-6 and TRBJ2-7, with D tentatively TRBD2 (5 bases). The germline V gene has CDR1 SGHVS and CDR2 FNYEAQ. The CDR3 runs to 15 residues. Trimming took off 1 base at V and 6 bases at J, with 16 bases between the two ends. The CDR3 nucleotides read TGTGCCAGCAGCTTAGAAGTCGGGGTGGGTTTCGAGCAGTACTTC. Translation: CASSLEVGVGFEQYF.

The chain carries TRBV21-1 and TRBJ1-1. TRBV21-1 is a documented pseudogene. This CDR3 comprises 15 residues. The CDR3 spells CASSKFGEEGTEAFF. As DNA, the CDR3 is TGTGCCAGCAGCAAATTCGGGGAGGAGGGTACTGAAGCTTTCTTT.

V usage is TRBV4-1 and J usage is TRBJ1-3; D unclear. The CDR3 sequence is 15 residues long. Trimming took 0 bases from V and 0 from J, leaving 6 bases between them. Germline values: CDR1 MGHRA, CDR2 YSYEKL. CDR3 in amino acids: CASSQDLGSGNTIYF. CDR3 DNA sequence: TGCGCCAGCAGCCAAGATTTGGGCTCTGGAAACACCATATATTTT.

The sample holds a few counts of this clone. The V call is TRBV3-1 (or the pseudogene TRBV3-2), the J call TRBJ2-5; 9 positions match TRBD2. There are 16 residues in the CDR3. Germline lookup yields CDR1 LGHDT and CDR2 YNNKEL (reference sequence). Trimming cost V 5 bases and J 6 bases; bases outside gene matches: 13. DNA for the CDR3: TGTGCCAGCAGCTACCTACTAGCGGGCGGGGAACAGACCCAGTACTTC. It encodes CASSYLLAGGEQTQYF.

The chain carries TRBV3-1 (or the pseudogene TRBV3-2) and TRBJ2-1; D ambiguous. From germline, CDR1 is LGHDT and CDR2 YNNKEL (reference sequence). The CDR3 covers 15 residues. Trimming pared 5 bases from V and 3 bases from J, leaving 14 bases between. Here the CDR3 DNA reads TGTGCCAGCAGCGGGCGCTTTTTGGGCTACAATGAGCAGTTCTTC. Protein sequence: CASSGRFLGYNEQFF.

CDR3 amino acids: CASSSPSEPRNYGYTF. CDR3 coding DNA: TGTGCCAGCAGTTCACCCTCTGAGCCACGTAACTATGGCTACACCTTC. V and J are TRBV28 and TRBJ1-2; unclear D gene. The CDR3 consists of 16 residues. V was pared by 4 bases and J by 1 base, with 16 bases between. CDR1 and CDR2 (germline): MDHEN, SYDVKM.

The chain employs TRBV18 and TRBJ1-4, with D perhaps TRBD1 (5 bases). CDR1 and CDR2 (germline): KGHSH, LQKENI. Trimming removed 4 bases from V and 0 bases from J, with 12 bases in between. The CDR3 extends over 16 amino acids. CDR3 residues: CASSLGTATTNEKLFF. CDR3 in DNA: TGTGCCAGCTCACTGGGGACTGCCACAACTAATGAAAAACTGTTTTTT.

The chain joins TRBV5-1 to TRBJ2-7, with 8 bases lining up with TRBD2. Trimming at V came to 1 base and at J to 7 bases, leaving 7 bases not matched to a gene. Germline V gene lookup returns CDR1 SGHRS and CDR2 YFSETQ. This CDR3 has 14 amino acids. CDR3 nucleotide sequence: TGCGCCAGCAGCTTGTCCTACGGGAGGGTAGAGCAGTACTTC. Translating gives CASSLSYGRVEQYF.

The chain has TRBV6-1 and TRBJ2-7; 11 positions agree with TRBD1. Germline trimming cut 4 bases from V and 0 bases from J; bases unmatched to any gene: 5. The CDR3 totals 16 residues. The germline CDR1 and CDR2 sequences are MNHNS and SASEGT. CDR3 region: CASSVFGTGGSYEQYF. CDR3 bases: TGTGCCAGCAGTGTTTTCGGGACAGGGGGCTCCTACGAGCAGTACTTC.

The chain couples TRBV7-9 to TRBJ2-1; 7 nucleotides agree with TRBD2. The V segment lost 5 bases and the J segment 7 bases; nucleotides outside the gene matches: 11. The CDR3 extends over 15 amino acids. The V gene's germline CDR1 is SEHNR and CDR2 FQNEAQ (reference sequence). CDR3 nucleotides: TGTGCCAGCAGCCGACGCCGGGGGGACGGAAATGAGCAGTTCTTC. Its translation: CASSRRRGDGNEQFF.

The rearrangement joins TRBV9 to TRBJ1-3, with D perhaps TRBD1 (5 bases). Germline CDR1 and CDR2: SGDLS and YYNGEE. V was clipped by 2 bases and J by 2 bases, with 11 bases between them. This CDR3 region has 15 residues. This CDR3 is CASSVGTVTGNTIYF. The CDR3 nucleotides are TGTGCCAGCAGCGTCGGGACGGTCACTGGAAACACCATATATTTT.

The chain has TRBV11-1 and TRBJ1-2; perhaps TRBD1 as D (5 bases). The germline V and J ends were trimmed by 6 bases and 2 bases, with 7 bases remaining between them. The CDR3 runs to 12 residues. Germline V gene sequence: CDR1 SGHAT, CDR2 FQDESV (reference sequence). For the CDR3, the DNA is TGTGCCAGCAGTCGGGACAACTATGGCTACACCTTC. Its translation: CASSRDNYGYTF.

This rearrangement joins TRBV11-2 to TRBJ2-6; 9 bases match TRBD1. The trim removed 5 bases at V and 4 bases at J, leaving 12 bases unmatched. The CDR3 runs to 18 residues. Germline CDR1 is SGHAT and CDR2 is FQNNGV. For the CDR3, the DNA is TGTGCCAGCAGCGTACAGGGGGCGCGGTCCCCCGGGGCCAACGTCCTGACTTTC. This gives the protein CASSVQGARSPGANVLTF.

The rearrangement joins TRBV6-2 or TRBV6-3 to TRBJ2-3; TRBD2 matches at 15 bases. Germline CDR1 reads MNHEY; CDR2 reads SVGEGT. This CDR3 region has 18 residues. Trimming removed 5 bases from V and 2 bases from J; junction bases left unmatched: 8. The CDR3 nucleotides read TGTGCCAGCAGTACCGGGGGACTAGCGGGAGGTTACACAGATACGCAGTATTTT. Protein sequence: CASSTGGLAGGYTDTQYF.

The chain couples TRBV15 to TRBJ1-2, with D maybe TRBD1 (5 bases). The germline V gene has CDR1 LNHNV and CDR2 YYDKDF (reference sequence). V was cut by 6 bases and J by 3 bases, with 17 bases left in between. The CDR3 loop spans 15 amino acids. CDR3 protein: CATSPFSGGDYGYTF. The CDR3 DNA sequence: TGTGCCACCAGTCCCTTCAGTGGGGGGGACTATGGCTACACCTTC.